Following are 30 T cell receptor beta chains from one sample sequenced in a study of vaccination and CD4 T cells after COVID-19. The treatment was: roughly 10-day PBMC culture with coronavirus spike peptide pools or control peptides (ViraFEST assay). Sequencing of DNA taken from cultured CD4+ T cells relied on the Oncomine TCR Beta short-read assay. TCRdb re-analysed the PCR reads in MiXCR, keeping a single row per CDR3 protein. The profile shows 13,000 or so distinct CDR3 sequences, around 50% of them singletons. The antigens these receptors bind are not known. What was sequenced was CD4+ T cells from blood, cultured in vitro. The receptors originated from a human donor who had recovered from COVID-19.

This clonotype was counted only a few times. The chain links TRBV6-2 or TRBV6-3 to TRBJ2-2; TRBD1 matches 7 bases. This CDR3 is built from 17 residues. Germline CDR1 MNHEY, CDR2 SVGEGT. Trimming at V came to 6 bases and at J to 1 base, leaving 11 bases not matched to a gene. The CDR3 sequence is CASRTRIRTGNTGELFF. The CDR3 region has the DNA TGTGCCAGCAGAACCCGAATCAGGACAGGGAACACCGGGGAGCTGTTTTTT.

This rearrangement joins TRBV18 to TRBJ2-5; D is perhaps TRBD1 (5 bases). CDR1 and CDR2 from the germline V gene are KGHSH and LQKENI. Trimming cost V 3 bases and J 5 bases, with 13 bases left between them. The CDR3 loop spans 14 amino acids. CDR3 sequence: CASSPARGSETQYF. CDR3 coding DNA: TGTGCCAGCTCACCGGCTAGGGGCTCGGAGACCCAGTACTTC.

This clonotype was seen a few times. The V and J genes are TRBV20-1 and TRBJ2-3, with TRBD2 matching over 10 bases. Germline CDR1 and CDR2: DFQATT and SNEGSKA (reference sequence). The CDR3 has 16 amino acids. V lost 6 bases and J lost 2; bases outside the gene matches: 11. The CDR3 loop reads CSAKGGLAGATDTQYF. In DNA, the CDR3 is TGCAGTGCAAAGGGAGGGCTAGCGGGAGCCACAGATACGCAGTATTTT.

The chain combines TRBV20-1 with TRBJ2-7; D perhaps matches TRBD1 (6 bases). Germline-derived CDR1 and CDR2 are DFQATT and SNEGSKA (reference sequence). The CDR3 has 13 residues. V gave up 2 bases and J gave up 0 bases, with 8 bases separating them. CDR3 in DNA: TGCAGTGCTAGATCAGGGGCCTCCTACGAGCAGTACTTC. It specifies CSARSGASYEQYF.

The chain joins TRBV20-1 to TRBJ2-5; D is perhaps TRBD1 (5 bases). This CDR3 contains 15 residues. V lost 0 bases to trimming and J lost 5 bases, with 16 bases between them. CDR1 and CDR2 from the germline V gene are DFQATT and SNEGSKA (reference sequence). The chain's CDR3 is CSARDQGVGWETQYF. In DNA, the CDR3 is TGCAGTGCTAGAGATCAGGGCGTAGGGTGGGAGACCCAGTACTTC.

The V gene is TRBV11-2, the J gene TRBJ2-1; unclear D gene. The germline V gene has CDR1 SGHAT and CDR2 FQNNGV. With 1 base removed from V and 7 bases from J, the gap between germline ends came to 11 bases. This CDR3 contains 14 residues. DNA for the CDR3: TGTGCCAGCAGCTTAGTGTTGGATGGGAATGAGCAGTTCTTC. This sequence encodes CASSLVLDGNEQFF.

This clonotype was seen a handful of times. This chain uses TRBV2 with TRBJ2-3; a weak D match, TRBD2 (5 bases). Germline loops: CDR1 SNHLY, CDR2 FYNNEI. With 2 bases removed from V and 7 bases from J, the gap between germline ends came to 10 bases. This CDR3 contains 13 residues. For the CDR3, the DNA is TGTGCCAGCAGTGAAACTAGAACCAATACGCAGTATTTT. Residues: CASSETRTNTQYF. Full variable domain (missing parts from reference TRBV2 and TRBJ2-3): EPEVTQTPSHQVTQMGQEVILRCVPISNHLYFYWYRQILGQKVEFLVSFYNNEISEKSEIFDDQFSVERPDGSNFTLKIRSTKLEDSAMYFCASSETRTNTQYFGPGTRLTVL.

The chain uses TRBV3-1 and TRBJ2-3, with 8 nucleotides matching TRBD2. V shed 6 bases and J 6 bases; nucleotides not matched to a gene: 8. Germline-derived CDR1 and CDR2 are LGHDT and YNNKEL (reference sequence). The CDR3 extends over 14 amino acids. CDR3 loop: CASSRPGLGDTQYF. The DNA for the CDR3 is TGTGCCAGCAGTAGACCGGGACTAGGGGATACGCAGTATTTT.

The V call is TRBV2, the J call TRBJ2-1; D uncertain. The CDR3 has 11 residues. V lost 9 bases and J 2 bases, leaving 5 bases between the germline ends. From germline, CDR1 is SNHLY and CDR2 FYNNEI. In nucleotides, the CDR3 is TGTGCCAGTACTACCTACAATGAGCAGTTCTTC. Its protein is CASTTYNEQFF.

This clonotype appeared a few times. V is TRBV6-4 and J is TRBJ2-1; weak D call: TRBD2 (5 bases). This CDR3 is 14 amino acids long. The germline V gene encodes CDR1 MRHNA and CDR2 SNTAGT. V was clipped by 2 bases and J by 0 bases, with 5 bases between them. The CDR3 sequence: CASSDGSSYNEQFF. The CDR3 coding sequence is TGTGCCAGCAGTGACGGGAGCTCCTACAATGAGCAGTTCTTC.

V gene TRBV6-2 or TRBV6-3 combines with J gene TRBJ1-5; 12 positions match TRBD1. Unmatched junction bases numbered 5, after V lost 7 bases and J lost 4 bases. Germline V gene data show CDR1 as MNHEY and CDR2 as SVGEGT. The CDR3 consists of 15 residues. The CDR3 DNA sequence: TGTGCCAGCATCCCGGGACAGGGGGCGAATCAGCCCCAGCATTTT. Encoded protein: CASIPGQGANQPQHF.

This sequence joins TRBV20-1 and TRBJ1-1; the match to TRBD1 covers 7 bases. V shed 1 base and J 1 base; nucleotides not matched to a gene: 15. This CDR3 region has 18 residues. Per the germline V gene, CDR1 is DFQATT and CDR2 is SNEGSKA (reference sequence). The CDR3 reads CSARVPRTGLFQNTEAFF. In DNA form, the CDR3 reads TGCAGTGCTAGAGTCCCCCGGACAGGTTTATTCCAGAACACTGAAGCTTTCTTT.

The chain links TRBV20-1 to TRBJ2-7; weak D call: TRBD2 (6 bases). CDR1 and CDR2 from the germline V gene are DFQATT and SNEGSKA (reference sequence). Trimming took off 1 base at V and 0 bases at J, with 10 bases between the two ends. The CDR3 is 14 residues long. The DNA for the CDR3 is TGCAGTGCTAGAGCGGCGGGGCACTCCTACGAGCAGTACTTC. Its protein is CSARAAGHSYEQYF.

The chain recombines TRBV7-9 with TRBJ2-1; 14 bases are a match to TRBD2. The CDR3 totals 17 residues. Germline V gene lookup returns CDR1 SEHNR and CDR2 FQNEAQ (reference sequence). V lost 5 bases, J lost 4 bases, and 7 bases stayed unmatched. The CDR3 sequence: CASSAGTSGSRYNEQFF. In nucleotides, the CDR3 is TGTGCCAGCAGCGCCGGGACTAGCGGGAGTCGGTACAATGAGCAGTTCTTC.

CDR3 sequence: CASSQDGASGRSSYNEQFF. DNA for the CDR3: TGCGCCAGCAGCCAAGATGGGGCTAGCGGGAGGAGCTCCTACAATGAGCAGTTCTTC. J is TRBJ2-1 and V is TRBV4-3; TRBD2 matches at 11 bases. The CDR3 consists of 19 residues. Trimming cost V 0 bases and J 0 bases; bases outside gene matches: 7. Germline values: CDR1 LGHNA, CDR2 YSLEER.

A word on this clonotype: One base away lies a much larger clone, so this may be a sequencing read error. This chain links TRBV20-1 with TRBJ1-5; D is unresolved. Trimming took off 3 bases at V and 5 bases at J, with 8 bases between the two ends. The CDR3 runs to 12 residues. CDR1 is DFQATT and CDR2 is SNEGSKA in the germline V gene (reference sequence). The CDR3 sequence: CSARPGDQPQHF. The CDR3 DNA follows: TGCAGTGCTAGGCCCGGGGATCAGCCCCAGCATTTT.

This chain connects TRBV9 to TRBJ2-5; TRBD1 agrees at 7 bases. This CDR3 contains 13 residues. The junction had 3 bases not matched to a gene; V was cut back by 2 bases and J by 5 bases. CDR1 and CDR2 from the germline V gene are SGDLS and YYNGEE. CDR3 sequence reads: CASSVEGAETQYF. In nucleotides, the CDR3 is TGTGCCAGCAGCGTTGAGGGGGCGGAGACCCAGTACTTC.

The V and J genes are TRBV30 and TRBJ1-5; D may be TRBD1 (5 bases). The germline V gene has CDR1 GTSNPN and CDR2 SVGIG (reference sequence). The V end was cut by 2 bases, the J end by 4 bases, with 12 bases between. The CDR3 is 14 residues long. Here the CDR3 reads CAWSNGGANQPQHF. The DNA of the CDR3 is TGTGCCTGGAGTAATGGAGGGGCAAATCAGCCCCAGCATTTT.

The chain uses TRBV20-1 and TRBJ2-1; 9 nucleotides line up with TRBD2. V dropped 5 bases and J dropped 7; count of bases not matched to a gene: 12. The germline gives CDR1 DFQATT, CDR2 SNEGSKA (reference sequence). This CDR3 is built from 15 residues. The CDR3 DNA reads TGCAGTGCTTTTAGCCCCGGCGGGAGGGCAAATGAGCAGTTCTTC. This encodes CSAFSPGGRANEQFF.

The V call is TRBV19, the J call TRBJ2-1, with 9 bases identical to TRBD1. This CDR3 contains 17 residues. The V gene end was trimmed by 3 bases and the J gene end by 0 bases; junction bases not matched to a gene: 6. Germline V CDR1 and CDR2: LNHDA, SQIVND (reference sequence). As DNA, the CDR3 is TGTGCCAGTAGTATTTGGCCGGGACAGGGCTCCTACAATGAGCAGTTCTTC. Translating it yields CASSIWPGQGSYNEQFF. Filled out from reference TRBV19 and TRBJ2-1, the complete variable domain reads DGGITQSPKYLFRKEGQNVTLSCEQNLNHDAMYWYRQDPGQGLRLIYYSQIVNDFQKGDIAEGYSVSREKKESFPLTVTSAQKNPTAFYLCASSIWPGQGSYNEQFFGPGTRLTVL.

The V call is TRBV20-1, the J call TRBJ2-5; D gene ambiguous. The germline V gene has CDR1 DFQATT and CDR2 SNEGSKA (reference sequence). Trimming pared 4 bases from V and 2 bases from J, leaving 11 bases between. This CDR3 region has 13 residues. The CDR3 bases are TGCAGTGCTAACTCTGATATTCAAGAGACCCAGTACTTC. This translates into CSANSDIQETQYF.

The rearrangement joins TRBV19 to TRBJ1-6, with TRBD1 as a possible D gene (5 bases). Trimming pared 3 bases from V and 4 bases from J, leaving 7 bases between. Germline CDR1 and CDR2: LNHDA and SQIVND (reference sequence). The CDR3 loop spans 14 amino acids. The CDR3 DNA follows: TGTGCCAGTAGTATCCGACAGTATAATTCACCCCTCCACTTT. It translates to CASSIRQYNSPLHF. The full variable domain, completed using reference TRBV19 and TRBJ1-6, is DGGITQSPKYLFRKEGQNVTLSCEQNLNHDAMYWYRQDPGQGLRLIYYSQIVNDFQKGDIAEGYSVSREKKESFPLTVTSAQKNPTAFYLCASSIRQYNSPLHFGNGTRLTVT.

The gene calls are TRBV20-1 and TRBJ1-2; D is unresolved. Trimming removed 4 bases from V and 3 bases from J, with 9 bases in between. The CDR3 consists of 12 residues. Germline CDR1 reads DFQATT; CDR2 reads SNEGSKA (reference sequence). Written as DNA, the CDR3 is TGCAGTGCTACAACACGGGACTATGGCTACACCTTC. Protein: CSATTRDYGYTF.

This clonotype has only a few counts. V gene TRBV19 combines with J gene TRBJ2-3; D is unclear. V dropped 3 bases and J dropped 4 bases, with 5 bases sitting between them. This CDR3 spans 12 amino acids. Germline CDR1 reads LNHDA; CDR2 reads SQIVND (reference sequence). CDR3 in amino acids: CASSIRSDTQYF. The DNA for the CDR3 is TGTGCCAGTAGTATCCGCTCAGATACGCAGTATTTT.

This clonotype was seen a handful of times. The chain has TRBV20-1 and TRBJ2-1; the match to TRBD2 covers 8 bases. Losses at the gene ends were 3 bases for V and 6 bases for J; bases not matched to a gene: 4. Germline values: CDR1 DFQATT, CDR2 SNEGSKA (reference sequence). This CDR3 is 13 amino acids long. This CDR3 is CSASSGRINEQFF. The CDR3 DNA follows: TGCAGTGCTAGCAGCGGGAGAATCAATGAGCAGTTCTTC.

As to this clonotype: One junction end disagrees with the germline gene, perhaps due to a read error. The genes are TRBV2 and TRBJ1-5; 10 bases fit TRBD1. There are 16 residues in the CDR3. From germline, CDR1 is SNHLY and CDR2 FYNNEI. In DNA form, the CDR3 reads TGTACCAGCAGTGAAGCGCCGTGGACAGGGGGTCAGCCCCAGCATTTT. Amino acids: CTSSEAPWTGGQPQHF.

The table lists this clonotype with a few counts. The chain is built from TRBV15 and TRBJ1-5; a weak D match, TRBD1 (6 bases). Germline lookup yields CDR1 LNHNV and CDR2 YYDKDF (reference sequence). There are 15 residues in the CDR3. The V and J ends lost 0 bases and 6 bases respectively, with 12 bases between them. CDR3 sequence reads: CATSRDQQGRQPQHF. The CDR3 DNA is TGTGCCACCAGCAGAGATCAACAGGGACGTCAGCCCCAGCATTTT.

The chain combines TRBV2 with TRBJ2-5; 9 bases line up with TRBD1. Trimming cost V 8 bases and J 3 bases; bases outside gene matches: 4. CDR1 and CDR2 (germline): SNHLY, FYNNEI. The CDR3 runs to 13 residues. The CDR3 protein is CASLRDREETQYF. In DNA form, the CDR3 reads TGTGCCAGCTTGAGGGACAGGGAAGAGACCCAGTACTTC.

The rearrangement uses TRBV15 and TRBJ2-1, with TRBD2 matching over 9 bases. V was pared by 6 bases and J by 2 bases, with 5 bases of the junction left unmatched. From germline, CDR1 is LNHNV and CDR2 YYDKDF (reference sequence). This CDR3 contains 15 residues. The CDR3 sequence: CATRNPSGTYNEQFF. The CDR3 bases are TGTGCCACCAGAAATCCTAGCGGGACCTACAATGAGCAGTTCTTC.

The V call is TRBV15, the J call TRBJ2-7, with D possibly matching TRBD2 (5 bases). There are 16 residues in the CDR3. Trimming took 0 bases from V and 4 from J, leaving 16 bases between them. Germline CDR1 is LNHNV and CDR2 is YYDKDF (reference sequence). The chain's CDR3 is CATSRDRGSRAYEQYF. In DNA, the CDR3 is TGTGCCACCAGCAGAGATCGGGGTAGTAGGGCTTACGAGCAGTACTTC.